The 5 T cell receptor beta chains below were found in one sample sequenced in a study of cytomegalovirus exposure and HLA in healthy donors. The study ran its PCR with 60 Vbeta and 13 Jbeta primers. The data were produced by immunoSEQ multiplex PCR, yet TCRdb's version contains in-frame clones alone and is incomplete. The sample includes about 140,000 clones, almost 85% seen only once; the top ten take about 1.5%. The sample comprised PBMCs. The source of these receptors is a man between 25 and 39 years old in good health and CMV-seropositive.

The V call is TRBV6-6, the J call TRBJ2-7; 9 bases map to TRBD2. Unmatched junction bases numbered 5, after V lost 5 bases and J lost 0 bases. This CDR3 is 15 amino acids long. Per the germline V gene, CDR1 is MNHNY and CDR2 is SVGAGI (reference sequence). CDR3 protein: CASSGQAGGSYEQYF. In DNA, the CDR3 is TGTGCCAGCAGTGGACAAGCGGGAGGCTCCTACGAGCAGTACTTC.

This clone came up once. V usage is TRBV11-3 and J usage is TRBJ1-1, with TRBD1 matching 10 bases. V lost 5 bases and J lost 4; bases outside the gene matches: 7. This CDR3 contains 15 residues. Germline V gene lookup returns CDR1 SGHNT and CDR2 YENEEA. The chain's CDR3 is CASSIAGTGVTEAFF. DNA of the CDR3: TGTGCCAGCAGCATCGCCGGGACAGGGGTCACTGAAGCTTTCTTT.

CDR3 protein: CAISNLAGTAYEQYF. The CDR3 bases are TGTGCCATCAGTAATCTAGCGGGAACTGCCTACGAGCAGTACTTC. The chain employs TRBV10-3 and TRBJ2-7, with 9 positions matching TRBD2. Germline CDR1 ENHRY, CDR2 SYGVKD. This CDR3 is built from 15 residues. V was clipped by 5 bases and J by 2 bases; unmatched bases: 7.

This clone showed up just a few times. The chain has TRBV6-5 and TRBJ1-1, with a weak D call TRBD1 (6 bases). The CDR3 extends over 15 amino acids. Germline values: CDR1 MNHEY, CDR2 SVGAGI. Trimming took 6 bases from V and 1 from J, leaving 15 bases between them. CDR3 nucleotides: TGTGCCAGCAGCTACGACTGGGGACAGAACACTGAAGCTTTCTTT. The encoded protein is CASSYDWGQNTEAFF.

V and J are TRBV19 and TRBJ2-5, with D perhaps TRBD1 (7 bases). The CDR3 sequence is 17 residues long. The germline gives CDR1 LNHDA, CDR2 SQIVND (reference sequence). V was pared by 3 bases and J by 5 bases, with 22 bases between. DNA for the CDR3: TGTGCCAGTAGTATTCTCCTTCGACAGGGAGGAGTGGAGACCCAGTACTTC. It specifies CASSILLRQGGVETQYF.